Shown below are 9 T cell receptor beta chains from a single sample sequenced in a study of T cells in localized non-small cell lung cancer. The data were produced by immunoSEQ multiplex PCR, yet TCRdb's version contains in-frame clones alone and is incomplete. The sample includes 1,500 to 2,000 clones, 25% seen only once; the top ten take roughly 21%. Sequenced material: normal lung tissue next to the tumor, taken before any cancer treatment. The receptor source for this set is a male donor at least 60 years old with stage II lung adenocarcinoma.

In this sample, this clone is hyperexpanded (1% or more). CDR3: CASSMTSGALNEQFF. The CDR3 region has the DNA TGTGCCAGTAGTATGACTAGCGGGGCCCTCAATGAGCAGTTCTTC. V gene TRBV19 combines with J gene TRBJ2-1; 11 bases line up with TRBD2. V shed 3 bases and J 6 bases; nucleotides not matched to a gene: 4. CDR1 is LNHDA, CDR2 SQIVND, per germline (reference sequence). The CDR3 spans 15 residues.

This chain links TRBV18 with TRBJ2-7; 8 nucleotides align to TRBD1. V dropped 6 bases and J dropped 2; count of bases not matched to a gene: 3. This CDR3 spans 13 amino acids. Germline loops: CDR1 KGHSH, CDR2 LQKENI. For the CDR3, the DNA is TGTGCCAGCTCGCGGGACAGGACCTACGAGCAGTACTTC. Protein: CASSRDRTYEQYF.

The chain combines TRBV30 with TRBJ1-5, with a weak D call TRBD1 (6 bases). The CDR3 has 15 residues. Germline V gene data show CDR1 as GTSNPN and CDR2 as SVGIG (reference sequence). Trimming took 1 base from V and 1 from J, leaving 11 bases between them. CDR3 coding DNA: TGTGCCTGGAGTGCGGGGACACTGAGCAATCAGCCCCAGCATTTT. It translates to CAWSAGTLSNQPQHF.

This clone counts as medium-sized. The chain is built from TRBV11-3 and TRBJ2-3, with no clear D. Germline CDR1 and CDR2: SGHNT and YENEEA. The CDR3 loop spans 15 amino acids. V was clipped by 0 bases and J by 0 bases, with 7 bases between them. The CDR3 nucleotides read TGTGCCAGCAGCTTAGACTCAAGGAGCACAGATACGCAGTATTTT. It codes for CASSLDSRSTDTQYF.

This clone was seen only a few times. The chain is built from TRBV6-8 and TRBJ2-1, with 10 positions matching TRBD2. CDR3 length: 15 amino acids. The V gene's germline CDR1 is MNHGY and CDR2 SAAAGT. J gave up 8 bases and V 6 bases, and 10 bases lay outside the gene matches. The CDR3, as DNA: TGTGCCAGCAGCCCAGGAAAGCGGGGGGGCGATGAGCAGTTCTTC. Encoded protein: CASSPGKRGGDEQFF.

Sample share makes this clone large (0.1 to 1%). V gene TRBV11-3 combines with J gene TRBJ2-1, with D possibly matching TRBD1 (5 bases). Trimming removed 5 bases from V and 7 bases from J, with 15 bases in between. The CDR3 spans 14 residues. Germline assignment: CDR1 SGHNT and CDR2 YENEEA. The CDR3 loop reads CASSQPQGTNEQFF. In nucleotides, the CDR3 is TGTGCCAGCAGCCAGCCCCAGGGTACGAATGAGCAGTTCTTC.

The chain is built from TRBV19 and TRBJ1-6, with a possible D match to TRBD1 (6 bases). Trimming pared 5 bases from V and 7 bases from J, leaving 21 bases between. The CDR3 is 17 residues long. The germline V gene has CDR1 LNHDA and CDR2 SQIVND (reference sequence). The CDR3 DNA reads TGTGCCAGTAGTTCCCTCGGGGGCCTTCCCCAAAATTCACCCCTCCACTTT. It specifies CASSSLGGLPQNSPLHF.

This chain connects TRBV29-1 to TRBJ1-2; D might be TRBD1 (6 bases). V was shortened by 0 bases and J by 8 bases, with 10 bases between the two germline ends. The CDR3 loop spans 12 amino acids. Germline CDR1 is SQVTM and CDR2 is ANQGSEA. CDR3 sequence: CSVEEGTGGYTF. CDR3 bases: TGCAGCGTTGAAGAGGGCACAGGGGGCTACACCTTC.

This clone turned up a few times. V is TRBV30 and J is TRBJ1-5; TRBD1 might be the D (5 bases). This CDR3 spans 17 amino acids. Looked up from germline, CDR1 is GTSNPN and CDR2 is SVGIG (reference sequence). Trimming removed 7 bases from V and 6 bases from J, with 28 bases in between. CDR3 DNA sequence: TGTGCCTTGCCGGCTCAGGGAACGTCCCCTGCTATTCAGCCCCAGCATTTT. Its protein product is CALPAQGTSPAIQPQHF.